This T cell receptor beta chain was identified during a study of chemoradiotherapy in HPV16-positive cancers. This clone came up a few times. Generated by immunoSEQ multiplex PCR, the TCRdb table keeps only in-frame clones and is missing some. Among just under 8,000 clones listed, approximately 73% were seen once. Repertoires were sampled repeatedly during chemoradiotherapy. CDR1 is SGHTA, CDR2 FQGNSA, per germline. The CDR3 spans 15 residues. With V trimmed by 2 bases and J by 2 bases, 4 bases remained unmatched. Sampling was done from a patient who underwent chemoradiotherapy. This clonotype was obtained from a human donor with HPV-associated anogenital cancer. The rearrangement uses TRBV7-2 and TRBJ1-2, with 8 positions matching TRBD1. The chain's CDR3 is CASSLRSGGNYGYTF. Written as DNA, the CDR3 is TGTGCCAGCAGCTTAAGGTCAGGGGGCAACTATGGCTACACCTTC.